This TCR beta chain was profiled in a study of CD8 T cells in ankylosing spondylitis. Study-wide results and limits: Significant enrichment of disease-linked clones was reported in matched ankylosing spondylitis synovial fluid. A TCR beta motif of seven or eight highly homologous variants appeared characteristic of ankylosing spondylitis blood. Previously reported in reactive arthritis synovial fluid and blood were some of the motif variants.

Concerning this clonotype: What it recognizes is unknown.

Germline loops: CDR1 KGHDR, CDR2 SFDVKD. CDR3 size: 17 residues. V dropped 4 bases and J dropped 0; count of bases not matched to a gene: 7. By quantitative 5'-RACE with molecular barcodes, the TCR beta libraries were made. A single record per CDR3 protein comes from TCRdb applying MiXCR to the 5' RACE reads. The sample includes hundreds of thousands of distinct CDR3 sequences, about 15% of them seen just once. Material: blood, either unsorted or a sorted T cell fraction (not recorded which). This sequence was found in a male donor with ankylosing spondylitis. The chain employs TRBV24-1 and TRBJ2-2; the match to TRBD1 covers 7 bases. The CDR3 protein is CATSEAPGQPNTGELFF. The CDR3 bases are TGTGCCACCAGTGAGGCTCCGGGACAGCCGAACACCGGGGAGCTGTTTTTT.